This passage covers 24 T cell receptor beta chains from one sample sequenced in a study of shared clonotypes between healthy human individuals. Selected positively for CCR7 and CD45RO-negative, naive CD8 cells excluded terminally differentiated effector memory CD45RA+ cells. Produced via immunoSEQ multiplex PCR; TCRdb's table is partial and in-frame only. Of about 2,100,000 clones in the sample, 85% to 95% are singletons; the top ten hold 1.5% to 2%. The sequenced material came from naive CD8+ T cells from PBMCs. The source of these receptors is a man between 18 and 35 years old in good health. Some clones in this sample may be carry-over from other donors' samples.

This chain connects TRBV9 to TRBJ1-1; 8 nucleotides agree with TRBD1. The CDR3 extends over 15 amino acids. The ends lost 3 bases at V and 1 base at J; junction bases unmatched: 5. From germline, CDR1 is SGDLS and CDR2 YYNGEE. The CDR3: CASSAYTGGNTEAFF. DNA of the CDR3: TGTGCCAGCAGCGCCTACACAGGGGGGAACACTGAAGCTTTCTTT.

This chain joins TRBV27 and TRBJ2-1; D is possibly TRBD2 (5 bases). The CDR3 runs to 14 residues. The V and J ends lost 6 bases and 5 bases respectively, with 14 bases between them. Looked up from germline, CDR1 is MNHEY and CDR2 is SMNVEV (reference sequence). The CDR3 is CASSTRSRDNEQFF. The CDR3 region has the DNA TGTGCCAGCAGCACTAGGTCCCGGGACAATGAGCAGTTCTTC.

The chain couples TRBV28 to TRBJ2-1, with 8 positions matching TRBD1. V lost 6 bases, J lost 3 bases, and 10 bases stayed unmatched. Germline V lookup: CDR1 MDHEN, CDR2 SYDVKM. CDR3 length equals 16 residues. The CDR3 sequence is CASRPPPGQVYNEQFF. The CDR3, as DNA: TGTGCCAGCAGGCCTCCTCCGGGACAGGTCTACAATGAGCAGTTCTTC.

This rearrangement joins TRBV13 to TRBJ2-2; 9 positions match TRBD1. Germline V gene sequence: CDR1 PRHDT, CDR2 FYEKMQ (reference sequence). Trimming took 5 bases from V and 5 from J; bases not matched to a gene: 6. This CDR3 is built from 15 residues. The CDR3 region is CASSPTGGDTGELFF. The CDR3 DNA follows: TGTGCCAGCAGCCCGACAGGGGGAGATACCGGGGAGCTGTTTTTT.

The chain links TRBV5-1 to TRBJ2-7, with 7 bases lining up with TRBD1. Germline V gene sequence: CDR1 SGHRS, CDR2 YFSETQ. Losses at the gene ends were 0 bases for V and 2 bases for J; bases not matched to a gene: 5. This CDR3 has 15 residues. The CDR3 DNA sequence: TGCGCCAGCAGCTTGGACAGGGGCCCTACCTACGAGCAGTACTTC. This codes for CASSLDRGPTYEQYF.

The chain has TRBV6-1 and TRBJ1-3, with D hard to call. Germline V gene data show CDR1 as MNHNS and CDR2 as SASEGT. Trimming stripped 0 bases from V and 0 bases from J, with 12 bases between. This CDR3 is 17 amino acids long. CDR3 in DNA: TGTGCCAGCAGTGAAGCAATGCTTCGGAGCTCTGGAAACACCATATATTTT. As protein: CASSEAMLRSSGNTIYF.

V gene TRBV2 combines with J gene TRBJ2-1, with TRBD2 identical over 14 bases. The V gene's germline CDR1 is SNHLY and CDR2 FYNNEI. The CDR3 runs to 15 residues. Germline trimming cut 4 bases from V and 4 bases from J; bases unmatched to any gene: 0. The CDR3 loop reads CASSGTSGGYNEQFF. CDR3 coding DNA: TGTGCCAGCAGTGGGACTAGCGGGGGGTACAATGAGCAGTTCTTC.

CDR3 in DNA: TGTGCCAGCAGGCAGGGGACAGGGCCATACTATGGCTACACCTTC. Its translation: CASRQGTGPYYGYTF. The chain combines TRBV7-6 with TRBJ1-2, with 9 nucleotides matching TRBD1. CDR1 and CDR2 from the germline V gene are SGHVS and FNYEAQ. V dropped 6 bases and J dropped 3; count of bases not matched to a gene: 8. This CDR3 comprises 15 residues.

Comments on this clone: Other DNA sequences within the sample encode an identical CDR3. V and J are TRBV5-4 and TRBJ2-2; no definite D call. V was cut by 0 bases and J by 3 bases, with 9 bases left in between. Germline CDR1 is SGHNT and CDR2 is YYREEE (reference sequence). The CDR3 runs 15 residues. This chain's CDR3 is CASSLGGDYTGELFF. The CDR3 DNA reads as TGTGCCAGCAGCTTGGGTGGGGATTACACCGGGGAGCTGTTTTTT.

This sequence joins TRBV30 and TRBJ2-5; TRBD1 aligns across 7 bases. This CDR3 spans 14 amino acids. Germline loops: CDR1 GTSNPN, CDR2 SVGIG (reference sequence). V was pared by 2 bases and J by 5 bases, with 8 bases of the junction left unmatched. The CDR3 spells CAWSHRGRGETQYF. The CDR3 bases are TGTGCCTGGAGTCACAGGGGCCGAGGGGAGACCCAGTACTTC. The full variable domain, completed using reference TRBV30 and TRBJ2-5, is SQTIHQWPATLVQPVGSPLSLECTVEGTSNPNLYWYRQAAGRGLQLLFYSVGIGQISSEVPQNLSASRPQDRQFILSSKKLLLSDSGFYLCAWSHRGRGETQYFGPGTRLLVL.

The rearrangement links TRBV6-1 to TRBJ2-1; D possibly corresponds to TRBD2 (5 bases). V shed 1 base and J shed 2 bases, with 15 bases lying between them. The CDR3 sequence is 17 residues long. Germline CDR1 and CDR2: MNHNS and SASEGT. The CDR3 sequence is CASSEGSRRTTYNEQFF. CDR3 in DNA: TGTGCCAGCAGTGAAGGTTCTAGGAGGACCACCTACAATGAGCAGTTCTTC.

V usage is TRBV5-1 and J usage is TRBJ1-4; D gene ambiguous. From germline, CDR1 is SGHRS and CDR2 YFSETQ. The CDR3 totals 15 residues. V dropped 0 bases and J dropped 7 bases, with 13 bases sitting between them. In DNA form, the CDR3 reads TGCGCCAGCAGCTTGGTGGCCAGTGGGAGTGAAAAACTGTTTTTT. It specifies CASSLVASGSEKLFF.

The chain carries TRBV27 and TRBJ2-1; either TRBD1 or TRBD2 may supply D (5 bases each). The germline V and J ends were trimmed by 9 bases and 4 bases, with 16 bases remaining between them. This CDR3 is built from 14 residues. Germline CDR1 and CDR2: MNHEY and SMNVEV (reference sequence). CDR3 residues: CASKFRDAYNEQFF. CDR3 DNA: TGTGCCAGTAAATTCCGGGACGCTTACAATGAGCAGTTCTTC.

This chain's CDR3 is CASSLGGRAHEQFF. CDR3 DNA: TGTGCCAGCAGCTTAGGGGGGAGGGCGCATGAGCAGTTCTTC. The chain recombines TRBV7-9 with TRBJ2-1; 7 bases are a match to TRBD2. This CDR3 region has 14 residues. Trimming took 1 base from V and 8 from J; bases not matched to a gene: 5. Germline V gene data show CDR1 as SEHNR and CDR2 as FQNEAQ (reference sequence).

The chain carries TRBV28 and TRBJ1-5, with D possibly matching TRBD1 (6 bases). V was clipped by 9 bases and J by 7 bases, with 19 bases between them. The CDR3 runs to 14 residues. Germline values: CDR1 MDHEN, CDR2 SYDVKM. This CDR3 reads CASLSGGAGQPQHF. DNA for the CDR3: TGTGCCAGTCTCAGTGGGGGGGCAGGGCAGCCCCAGCATTTT.

This clone was detected once. The chain recombines TRBV6-1 with TRBJ2-3; possible D gene TRBD1, 6 bases. CDR3 size: 15 residues. Between the trimmed V and J ends, which lost 5 bases and 2 bases, there was a span of 14 bases. Germline assignment: CDR1 MNHNS and CDR2 SASEGT. This CDR3 reads CASSHRTENTDTQYF. As DNA, the CDR3 is TGTGCCAGCAGTCACCGGACAGAGAACACAGATACGCAGTATTTT.

The V gene is TRBV9, the J gene TRBJ1-4, with a weak D call TRBD1 (5 bases). Trimming removed 0 bases from V and 10 bases from J, with 16 bases in between. CDR3 size: 15 residues. Germline V gives CDR1 SGDLS, CDR2 YYNGEE. The CDR3 region has the DNA TGTGCCAGCAGCGTAGAGGTTGGTGGGGACGGAAAACTGTTTTTT. Protein sequence: CASSVEVGGDGKLFF.

V is TRBV4-1 and J is TRBJ2-1; 7 bases are shared with TRBD1. This CDR3 has 15 amino acids. Per germline, CDR1 MGHRA and CDR2 YSYEKL. Germline trimming cut 10 bases from V and 7 bases from J; bases unmatched to any gene: 16. For the CDR3, the DNA is TGCGCCACAGGAAAAGAGGGGGCCGGTCAAAATGAGCAGTTCTTC. It translates to CATGKEGAGQNEQFF.

This chain joins TRBV28 and TRBJ2-7; 7 bases match TRBD2. Germline loops: CDR1 MDHEN, CDR2 SYDVKM. The CDR3 covers 13 residues. Trimming took 8 bases from V and 6 from J; bases not matched to a gene: 10. The CDR3 DNA reads TGTGCCAGCTCCCTAGCGGAAGCCCTCGAGCAGTACTTC. Protein: CASSLAEALEQYF.

The count of this clone is one. Additional DNA sequences in this sample encode the identical CDR3. The chain has TRBV13 and TRBJ2-7; 7 bases are a match to TRBD1. This CDR3 spans 14 amino acids. Germline CDR1 is PRHDT and CDR2 is FYEKMQ (reference sequence). V lost 5 bases, J lost 0 bases, and 4 bases stayed unmatched. The CDR3 DNA sequence: TGTGCCAGCAGCCTAAGGGGGCTCTCCTACGAGCAGTACTTC. The encoded protein is CASSLRGLSYEQYF. The whole variable domain, filled in from reference TRBV13 and TRBJ2-7, reads AAGVIQSPRHLIKEKRETATLKCYPIPRHDTVYWYQQGPGQDPQFLISFYEKMQSDKGSIPDRFSAQQFSDYHSELNMSSLELGDSALYFCASSLRGLSYEQYFGPGTRLTVT.

The V and J genes are TRBV28 and TRBJ2-1, with TRBD2 matching 11 bases. The CDR3 covers 17 residues. The trim removed 4 bases at V and 4 bases at J, leaving 9 bases unmatched. CDR1 and CDR2 from the germline V gene are MDHEN and SYDVKM. The CDR3 DNA is TGTGCCAGCAGTTCCAGACTAGCGGGACCGGGTTACAATGAGCAGTTCTTC. Translation gives CASSSRLAGPGYNEQFF.

As for this clone: The same CDR3 can be traced to other DNA sequences in this sample. The genes are TRBV7-9 and TRBJ1-5; D perhaps matches TRBD1 (6 bases). CDR1 is SEHNR, CDR2 FQNEAQ, per germline (reference sequence). The CDR3 has 13 residues. Between the trimmed V and J ends, which lost 5 bases and 2 bases, there was a span of 7 bases. CDR3: CASSPGGNQPQHF. CDR3 nucleotide sequence: TGTGCCAGCAGCCCAGGGGGCAATCAGCCCCAGCATTTT.

This chain uses TRBV9 with TRBJ1-1, with 7 bases that match TRBD1. V gave up 4 bases and J gave up 0 bases; unmatched junction bases: 6. This CDR3 contains 15 residues. Per germline, CDR1 SGDLS and CDR2 YYNGEE. The CDR3 DNA reads as TGTGCCAGCAGCTCTCGGACAGGATTGAACACTGAAGCTTTCTTT. Translating it yields CASSSRTGLNTEAFF.

The chain is built from TRBV5-6 and TRBJ1-2; D remains ambiguous. Trimming took 4 bases from V and 4 from J, leaving 5 bases between them. The germline gives CDR1 SGHDT, CDR2 YYEEEE. The CDR3 totals 11 residues. CDR3 sequence (DNA): TGTGCCAGCAGCACGGGCTATGGCTACACCTTC. It is translated as CASSTGYGYTF.